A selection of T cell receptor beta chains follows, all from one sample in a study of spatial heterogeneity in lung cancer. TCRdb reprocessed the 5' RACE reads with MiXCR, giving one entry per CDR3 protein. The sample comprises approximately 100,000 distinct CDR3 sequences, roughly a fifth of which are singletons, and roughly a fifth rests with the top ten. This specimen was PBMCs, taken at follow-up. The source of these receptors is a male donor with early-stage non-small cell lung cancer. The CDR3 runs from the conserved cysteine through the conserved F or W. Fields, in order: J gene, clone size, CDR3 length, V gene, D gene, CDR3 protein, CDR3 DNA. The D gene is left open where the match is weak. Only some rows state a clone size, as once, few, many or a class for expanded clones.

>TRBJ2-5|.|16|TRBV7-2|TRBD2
CASSLTSGRTRETQYF
TGTGCCAGCAGCTTAACTAGCGGGAGAACTCGAGAGACCCAGTACTTC
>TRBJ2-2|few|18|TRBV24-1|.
CATSDLKGQRPNTGELFF
TGTGCCACCAGTGATTTGAAGGGCCAGCGTCCGAACACCGGGGAGCTGTTTTTT
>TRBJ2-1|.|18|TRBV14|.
CASSQGILVTYSYNEQFF
TGTGCCAGCAGCCAAGGGATTCTAGTCACCTATAGCTACAATGAGCAGTTCTTC
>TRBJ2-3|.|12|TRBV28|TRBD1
CASRGGQGGQYF
TGTGCCAGCAGGGGGGGACAGGGCGGGCAGTATTTT
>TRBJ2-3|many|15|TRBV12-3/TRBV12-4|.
CASSPQSVRADTQYF
TGTGCCAGCAGTCCCCAGTCCGTTAGGGCAGATACGCAGTATTTT
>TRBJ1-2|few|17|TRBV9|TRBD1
CASSVGTGGFRPHGYTF
TGTGCCAGCAGCGTCGGGACAGGGGGGTTCCGACCCCATGGCTACACCTTC
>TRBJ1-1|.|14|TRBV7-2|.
CASSLVGADTEAFF
TGTGCCAGCAGCTTAGTAGGGGCCGACACTGAAGCTTTCTTT
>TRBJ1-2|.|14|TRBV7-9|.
CASSLVTLDSRYTF
TGTGCCAGCAGCTTAGTTACCCTGGACAGCCGCTACACCTTC
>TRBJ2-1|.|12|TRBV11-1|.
CASSRDTNEQFF
TGTGCCAGCAGCCGGGACACCAATGAGCAGTTCTTC
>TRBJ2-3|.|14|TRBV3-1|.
CASSPGARTDTQYF
TGTGCCAGCAGCCCAGGGGCCAGGACAGATACGCAGTATTTT
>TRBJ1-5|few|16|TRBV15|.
CATSRAQDYSNQPQHF
TGTGCCACCAGCAGAGCACAGGATTATAGCAATCAGCCCCAGCATTTT
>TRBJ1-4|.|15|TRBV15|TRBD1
CATSGRQGTNEKLFF
TGTGCCACCAGCGGCCGACAGGGTACTAATGAAAAACTGTTTTTT
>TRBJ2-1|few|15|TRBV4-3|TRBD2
CASSQDGTSVNEQFF
TGCGCCAGCAGCCAAGACGGGACTAGTGTCAATGAGCAGTTCTTC
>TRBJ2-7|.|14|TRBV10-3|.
CAISEEQRQNEQYF
TGTGCCATCAGTGAGGAACAACGACAGAACGAGCAGTACTTC
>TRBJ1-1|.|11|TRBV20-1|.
CSGRVSTEAFF
TGCAGTGGAAGGGTGAGCACTGAAGCTTTCTTT
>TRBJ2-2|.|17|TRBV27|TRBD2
CASSLFALAGAVGELFF
TGTGCCAGCAGTTTATTCGCTCTAGCGGGAGCGGTCGGGGAGCTGTTTTTT
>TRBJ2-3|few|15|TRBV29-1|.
CSVSLGGSGTDTQYF
TGCAGCGTTTCTCTAGGTGGGAGTGGTACAGATACGCAGTATTTT
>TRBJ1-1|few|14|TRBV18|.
CASTLTGPNTEAFF
TGTGCCAGCACGCTCACAGGGCCGAACACTGAAGCTTTCTTT
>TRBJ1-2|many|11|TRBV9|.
CASSANYGYTF
TGTGCCAGCAGCGCGAACTATGGCTACACCTTC
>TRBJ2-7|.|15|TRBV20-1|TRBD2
CSARVPSGSRYEQYF
TGCAGTGCTAGGGTCCCTAGCGGGAGTCGGTACGAGCAGTACTTC
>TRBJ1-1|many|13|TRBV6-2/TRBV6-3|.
CASRFHVNTEAFF
TGTGCCAGCAGATTCCACGTGAACACTGAAGCTTTCTTT
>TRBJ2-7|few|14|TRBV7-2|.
CASSSGAVSYEQYF
TGTGCCAGCAGCTCTGGGGCAGTATCCTACGAGCAGTACTTC
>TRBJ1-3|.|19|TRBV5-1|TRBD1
CASSLGVDRTYFSGNTIYF
TGCGCCAGCAGCTTGGGTGTGGACAGGACATACTTCTCTGGAAACACCATATATTTT
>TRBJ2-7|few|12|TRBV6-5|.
CASKDSTYEQYF
TGTGCCAGCAAAGACAGTACCTACGAGCAGTACTTC
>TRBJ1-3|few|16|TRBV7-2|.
CASSSNHGGYGNTIYF
TGTGCCAGCAGCTCCAATCATGGGGGCTATGGAAACACCATATATTTT
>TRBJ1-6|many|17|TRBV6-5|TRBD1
CASSYSIKTGGISPLHF
TGTGCCAGCAGTTACTCAATAAAGACAGGGGGCATTTCACCCCTCCACTTT
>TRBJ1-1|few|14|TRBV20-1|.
CSASSGGPNTEAFF
TGCAGTGCATCTTCCGGGGGGCCGAACACTGAAGCTTTCTTT
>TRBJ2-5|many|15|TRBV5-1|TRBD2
CASSFTAGGQETQYF
TGCGCCAGCAGCTTCACAGCGGGAGGACAAGAGACCCAGTACTTC
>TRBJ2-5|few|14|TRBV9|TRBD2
CASSISGGTETQYF
TGTGCCAGCAGCATAAGCGGGGGGACGGAGACCCAGTACTTC
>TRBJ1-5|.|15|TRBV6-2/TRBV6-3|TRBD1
CASRGPGQGVQPQHF
TGTGCCAGCAGAGGCCCGGGACAGGGGGTGCAGCCCCAGCATTTT
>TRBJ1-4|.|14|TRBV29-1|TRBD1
CSVEGTGDNEKLFF
TGCAGCGTTGAAGGGACAGGGGATAATGAAAAACTGTTTTTT